This T cell receptor (beta chain) was recorded in a study of blood T cell dynamics during melanoma immunotherapy. Assay: immunoSEQ multiplex PCR; the TCRdb copy retains only in-frame clones and omits some. Of over 15,000 clones listed, around nine tenths are singletons. Trimming cost V 0 bases and J 5 bases; bases outside gene matches: 14. The CDR3 runs to 18 residues. Germline loops: CDR1 LGHNA, CDR2 YSLEER. Indicated time point: week 3, after first cycle of checkpoint inhibitor. The chain links TRBV4-3 to TRBJ2-3; 7 bases agree with TRBD2. The TCR sequence derives from a human donor with melanoma. The sample was blood, taken from a patient treated with checkpoint blockade. Here the CDR3 DNA reads TGCGCCAGCAGCCAAGATTTGAGTAGCGGGCAGGAGATAGATACGCAGTATTTT. Encoded protein: CASSQDLSSGQEIDTQYF.